The T cell receptor beta chain under discussion was sequenced for a study of graft-versus-host responses after intestinal transplantation. Clones were sequenced by immunoSEQ multiplex PCR, and TCRdb holds only the in-frame ones, with some missing. The sample lists some 43,000 clones; 85% to 95% were seen once. Germline lookup yields CDR1 SGHNT and CDR2 YYREEE (reference sequence). V lost 4 bases and J lost 8; bases outside the gene matches: 14. The CDR3 consists of 18 residues. V is TRBV5-4 and J is TRBJ2-4; TRBD2 agrees at 14 bases. This clonotype originated in a human patient who received an intestinal transplant, so some T cells may come from the graft donor. Sequences were derived from PBMCs, sampled about 11 months after intestinal transplant. Written as DNA, the CDR3 is TGTGCCAGCAGCCGCGAGCCGGGACTAGCGGGAGCGGTGTACATTCAGTACTTC. Translating it yields CASSREPGLAGAVYIQYF.